This T cell receptor (beta chain) was recovered during a study of metastatic and nonmetastatic thyroid tumors. Study background: Comparative analysis of repertoires was undertaken across blood and tumor or nodule tissue obtained from malignant and benign thyroid patients.

All patients were untreated before thyroid surgery. TCRdb used MiXCR to call clones anew from the PCR reads. The sample has over 35,000 clones, roughly 17% seen once. Ten or more counts support this clone. Its antigen is not known. General study findings and limits: Malignant thyroid tumors reportedly had TCR beta diversity that was significantly higher than in benign nodules, in blood and tumor.

The germline V gene encodes CDR1 LNHDA and CDR2 SQIVND (reference sequence). V was cut by 6 bases and J by 5 bases, with 20 bases left in between. CDR3 size: 16 residues. The material sequenced was tumor tissue. V usage is TRBV19 and J usage is TRBJ1-5, with D unclear. This receptor was taken from a female donor with papillary thyroid cancer or a benign thyroid nodule (not recorded which). Some clones in this sample may be carry-over from other donors' samples. The CDR3 loop is CASRPAGEGYDQPQHF. CDR3 nucleotide sequence: TGTGCCAGTAGACCCGCGGGTGAGGGATATGATCAGCCCCAGCATTTT.